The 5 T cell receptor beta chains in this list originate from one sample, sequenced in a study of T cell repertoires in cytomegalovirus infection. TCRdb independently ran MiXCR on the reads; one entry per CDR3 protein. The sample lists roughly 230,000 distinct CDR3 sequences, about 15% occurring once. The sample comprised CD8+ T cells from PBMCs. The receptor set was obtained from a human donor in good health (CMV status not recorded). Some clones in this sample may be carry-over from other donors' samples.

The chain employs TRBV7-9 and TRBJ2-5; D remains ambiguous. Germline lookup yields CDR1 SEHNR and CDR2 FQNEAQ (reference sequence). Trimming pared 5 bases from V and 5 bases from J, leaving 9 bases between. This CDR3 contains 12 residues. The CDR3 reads CASSSSRETQYF. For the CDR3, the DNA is TGTGCCAGCAGCAGCTCCCGTGAGACCCAGTACTTC.

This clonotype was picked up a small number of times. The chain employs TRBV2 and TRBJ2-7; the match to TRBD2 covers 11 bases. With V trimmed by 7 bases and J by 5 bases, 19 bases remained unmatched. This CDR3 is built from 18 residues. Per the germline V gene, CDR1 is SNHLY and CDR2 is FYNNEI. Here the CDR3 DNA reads TGTGCCAGCATCGGAGGCAGGCTAGCGGGGGGCGCCCCTGACGAGCAGTACTTC. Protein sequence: CASIGGRLAGGAPDEQYF. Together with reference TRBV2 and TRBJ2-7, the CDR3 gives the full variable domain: EPEVTQTPSHQVTQMGQEVILRCVPISNHLYFYWYRQILGQKVEFLVSFYNNEISEKSEIFDDQFSVERPDGSNFTLKIRSTKLEDSAMYFCASIGGRLAGGAPDEQYFGPGTRLTVT.

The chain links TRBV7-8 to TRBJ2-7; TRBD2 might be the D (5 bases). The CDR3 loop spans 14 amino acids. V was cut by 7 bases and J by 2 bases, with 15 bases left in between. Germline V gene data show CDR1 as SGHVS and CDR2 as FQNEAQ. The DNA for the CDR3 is TGTGCCAGCACCCTAGGCTGGGGAGCCTACGAGCAGTACTTC. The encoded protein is CASTLGWGAYEQYF.

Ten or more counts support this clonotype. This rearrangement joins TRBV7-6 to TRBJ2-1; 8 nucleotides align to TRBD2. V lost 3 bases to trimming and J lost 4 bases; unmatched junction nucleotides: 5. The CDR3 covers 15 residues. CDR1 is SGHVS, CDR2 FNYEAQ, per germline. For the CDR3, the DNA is TGTGCCAGCAGCTTGGGGCGGGGGGAATACAATGAGCAGTTCTTC. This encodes CASSLGRGEYNEQFF.

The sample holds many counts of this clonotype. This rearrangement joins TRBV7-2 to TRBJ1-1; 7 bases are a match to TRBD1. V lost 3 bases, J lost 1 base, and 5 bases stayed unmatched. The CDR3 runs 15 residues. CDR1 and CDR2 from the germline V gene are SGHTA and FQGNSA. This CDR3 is CASSLGGTENTEAFF. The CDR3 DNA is TGTGCCAGCAGCTTGGGGGGGACAGAGAACACTGAAGCTTTCTTT.